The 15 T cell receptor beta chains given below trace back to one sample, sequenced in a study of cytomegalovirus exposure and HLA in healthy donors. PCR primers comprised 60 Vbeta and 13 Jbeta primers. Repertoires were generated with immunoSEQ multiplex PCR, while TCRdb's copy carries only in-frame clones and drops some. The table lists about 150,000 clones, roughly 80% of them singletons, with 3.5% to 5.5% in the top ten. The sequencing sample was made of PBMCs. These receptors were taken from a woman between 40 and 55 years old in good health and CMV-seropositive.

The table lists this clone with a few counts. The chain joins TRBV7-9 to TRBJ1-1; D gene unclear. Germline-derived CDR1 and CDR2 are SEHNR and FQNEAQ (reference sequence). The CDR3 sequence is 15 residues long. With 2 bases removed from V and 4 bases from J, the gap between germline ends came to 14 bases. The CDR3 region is CASSLRPLGSTEAFF. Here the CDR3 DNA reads TGTGCCAGCAGCTTAAGGCCTCTGGGGAGCACTGAAGCTTTCTTT. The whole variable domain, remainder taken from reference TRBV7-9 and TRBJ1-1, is DTGVSQNPRHKITKRGQNVTFRCDPISEHNRLYWYRQTLGQGPEFLTYFQNEAQLEKSRLLSDRFSAERPKGSFSTLEIQRTEQGDSAMYLCASSLRPLGSTEAFFGQGTRLTVV.

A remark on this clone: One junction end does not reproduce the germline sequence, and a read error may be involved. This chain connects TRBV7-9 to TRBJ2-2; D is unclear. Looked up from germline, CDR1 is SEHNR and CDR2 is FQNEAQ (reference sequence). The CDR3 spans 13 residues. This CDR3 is CSSSLALTGELFF. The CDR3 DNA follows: TGTTCCAGCAGCTTAGCCCTTACCGGGGAGCTGTTTTTT.

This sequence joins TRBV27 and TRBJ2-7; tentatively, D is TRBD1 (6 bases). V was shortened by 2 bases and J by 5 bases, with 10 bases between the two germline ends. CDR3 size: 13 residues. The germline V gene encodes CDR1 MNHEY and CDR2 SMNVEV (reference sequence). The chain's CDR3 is CASSLQGQDEQYF. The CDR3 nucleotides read TGTGCCAGCAGTTTACAGGGGCAGGACGAGCAGTACTTC.

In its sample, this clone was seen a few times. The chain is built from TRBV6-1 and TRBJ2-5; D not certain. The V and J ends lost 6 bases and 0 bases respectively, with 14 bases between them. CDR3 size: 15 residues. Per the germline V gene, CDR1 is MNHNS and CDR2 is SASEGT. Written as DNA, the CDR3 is TGTGCCAGCAGACCCACATTCGACAACCAAGAGACCCAGTACTTC. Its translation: CASRPTFDNQETQYF.

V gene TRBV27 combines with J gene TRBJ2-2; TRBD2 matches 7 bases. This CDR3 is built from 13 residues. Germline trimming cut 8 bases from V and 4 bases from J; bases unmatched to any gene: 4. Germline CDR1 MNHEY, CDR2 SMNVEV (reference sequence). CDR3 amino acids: CASLPGGTGELFF. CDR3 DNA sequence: TGTGCCAGCCTTCCGGGAGGCACCGGGGAGCTGTTTTTT.

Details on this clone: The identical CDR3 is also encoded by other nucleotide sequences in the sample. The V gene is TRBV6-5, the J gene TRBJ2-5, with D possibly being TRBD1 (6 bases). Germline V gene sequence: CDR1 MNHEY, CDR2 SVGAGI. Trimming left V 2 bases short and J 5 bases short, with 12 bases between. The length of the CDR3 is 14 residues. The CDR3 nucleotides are TGTGCCAGCAGTTACGGTCAGGGGTGGGAGACCCAGTACTTC. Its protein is CASSYGQGWETQYF.

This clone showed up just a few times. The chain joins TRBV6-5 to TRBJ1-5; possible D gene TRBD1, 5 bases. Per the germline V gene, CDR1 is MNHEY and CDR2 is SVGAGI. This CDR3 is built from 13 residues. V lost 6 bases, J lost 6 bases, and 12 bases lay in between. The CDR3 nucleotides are TGTGCCAGCAGATTGGGGGGGGGTCAGCCCCAGCATTTT. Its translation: CASRLGGGQPQHF.

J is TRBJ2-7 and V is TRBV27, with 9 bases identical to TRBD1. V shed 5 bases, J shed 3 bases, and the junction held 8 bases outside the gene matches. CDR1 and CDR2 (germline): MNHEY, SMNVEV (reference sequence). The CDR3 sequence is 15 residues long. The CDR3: CASSPSRGQGYEQYF. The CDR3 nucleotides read TGTGCCAGCAGTCCCTCGAGGGGACAGGGCTACGAGCAGTACTTC.

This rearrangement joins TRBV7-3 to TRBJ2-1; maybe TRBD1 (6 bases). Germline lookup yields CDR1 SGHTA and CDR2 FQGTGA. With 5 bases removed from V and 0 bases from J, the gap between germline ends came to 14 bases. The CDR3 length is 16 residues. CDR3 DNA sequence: TGTGCCAGCAGCGCAATCGGACAGAGCTCCTACAATGAGCAGTTCTTC. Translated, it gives CASSAIGQSSYNEQFF. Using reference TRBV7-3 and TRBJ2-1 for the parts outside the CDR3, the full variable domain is GAGVSQTPSNKVTEKGKYVELRCDPISGHTALYWYRQSLGQGPEFLIYFQGTGAADDSGLPNDRFFAVRPEGSVSTLKIQRTERGDSAVYLCASSAIGQSSYNEQFFGPGTRLTVL.

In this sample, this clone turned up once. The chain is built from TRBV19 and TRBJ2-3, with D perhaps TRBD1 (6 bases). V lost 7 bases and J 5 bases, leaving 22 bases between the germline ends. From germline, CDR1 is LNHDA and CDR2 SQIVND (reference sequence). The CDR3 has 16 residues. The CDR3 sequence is CASTPAAGAARDTQYF. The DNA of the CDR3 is TGTGCCAGTACTCCGGCGGCAGGGGCGGCGAGAGATACGCAGTATTTT. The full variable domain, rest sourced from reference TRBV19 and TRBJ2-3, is DGGITQSPKYLFRKEGQNVTLSCEQNLNHDAMYWYRQDPGQGLRLIYYSQIVNDFQKGDIAEGYSVSREKKESFPLTVTSAQKNPTAFYLCASTPAAGAARDTQYFGPGTRLTVL.

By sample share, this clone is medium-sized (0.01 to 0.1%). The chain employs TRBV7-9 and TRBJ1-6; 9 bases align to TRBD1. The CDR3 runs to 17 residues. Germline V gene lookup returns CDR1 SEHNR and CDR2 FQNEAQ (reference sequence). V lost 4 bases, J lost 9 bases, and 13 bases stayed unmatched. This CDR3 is CASSSHEKTGGSSPLHF. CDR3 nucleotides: TGTGCCAGCAGCTCACACGAAAAGACAGGGGGTAGTTCACCCCTCCACTTT.

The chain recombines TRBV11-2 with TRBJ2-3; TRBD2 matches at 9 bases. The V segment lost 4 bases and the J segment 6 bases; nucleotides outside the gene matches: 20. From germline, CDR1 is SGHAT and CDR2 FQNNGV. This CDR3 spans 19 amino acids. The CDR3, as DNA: TGTGCCAGCAGCTCCTTCCCCTTAGCGGGAGACATTTTAGGGGATACGCAGTATTTT. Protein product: CASSSFPLAGDILGDTQYF.

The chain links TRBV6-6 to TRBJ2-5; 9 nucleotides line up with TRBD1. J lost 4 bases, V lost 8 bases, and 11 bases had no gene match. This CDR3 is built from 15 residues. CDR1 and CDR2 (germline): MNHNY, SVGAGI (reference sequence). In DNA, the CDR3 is TGTGCCAGCTTAGACGGGACAGGGTCCAGAGAGACCCAGTACTTC. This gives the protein CASLDGTGSRETQYF.

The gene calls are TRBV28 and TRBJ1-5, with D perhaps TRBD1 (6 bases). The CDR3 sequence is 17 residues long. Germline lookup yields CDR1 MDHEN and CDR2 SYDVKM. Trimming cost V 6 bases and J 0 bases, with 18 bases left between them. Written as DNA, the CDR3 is TGTGCCAGCAGCGTGTTGGGGGCCTGGTATAGCAATCAGCCCCAGCATTTT. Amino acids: CASSVLGAWYSNQPQHF. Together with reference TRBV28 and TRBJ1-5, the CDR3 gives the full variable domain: DVKVTQSSRYLVKRTGEKVFLECVQDMDHENMFWYRQDPGLGLRLIYFSYDVKMKEKGDIPEGYSVSREKKERFSLILESASTNQTSMYLCASSVLGAWYSNQPQHFGDGTRLSIL.

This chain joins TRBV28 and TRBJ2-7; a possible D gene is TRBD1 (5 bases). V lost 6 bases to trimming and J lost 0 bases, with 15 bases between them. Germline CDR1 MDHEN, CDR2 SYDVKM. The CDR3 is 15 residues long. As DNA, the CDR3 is TGTGCCAGCAGCTCTACAGGTGGTAGCTCCTACGAGCAGTACTTC. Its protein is CASSSTGGSSYEQYF.